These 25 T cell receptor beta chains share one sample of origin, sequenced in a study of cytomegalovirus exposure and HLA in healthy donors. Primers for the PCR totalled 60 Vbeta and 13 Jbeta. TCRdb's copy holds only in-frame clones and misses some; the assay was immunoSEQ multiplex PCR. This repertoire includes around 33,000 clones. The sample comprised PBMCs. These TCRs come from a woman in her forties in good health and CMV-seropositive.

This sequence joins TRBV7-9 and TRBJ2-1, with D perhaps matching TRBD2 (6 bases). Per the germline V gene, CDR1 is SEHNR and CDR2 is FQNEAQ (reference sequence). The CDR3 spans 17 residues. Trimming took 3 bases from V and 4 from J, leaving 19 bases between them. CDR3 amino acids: CASSFLQVGGLYNEQFF. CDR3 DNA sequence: TGTGCCAGCAGCTTTTTACAGGTGGGAGGTCTATACAATGAGCAGTTCTTC.

The CDR3 region is CAWNERITFYEQYF. Written as DNA, the CDR3 is TGTGCCTGGAACGAGCGGATAACATTCTACGAGCAGTACTTC. The rearrangement joins TRBV30 to TRBJ2-7; tentative D call: TRBD2 (5 bases). The germline gives CDR1 GTSNPN, CDR2 SVGIG (reference sequence). This CDR3 contains 14 residues. Trimming removed 4 bases at V and 3 bases at J, with 16 bases between.

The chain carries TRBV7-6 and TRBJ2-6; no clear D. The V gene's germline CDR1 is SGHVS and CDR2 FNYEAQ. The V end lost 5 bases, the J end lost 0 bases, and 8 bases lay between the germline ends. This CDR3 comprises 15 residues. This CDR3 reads CASSQTDSGANVLTF. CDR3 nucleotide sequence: TGTGCCAGCAGCCAGACTGACTCTGGGGCCAACGTCCTGACTTTC.

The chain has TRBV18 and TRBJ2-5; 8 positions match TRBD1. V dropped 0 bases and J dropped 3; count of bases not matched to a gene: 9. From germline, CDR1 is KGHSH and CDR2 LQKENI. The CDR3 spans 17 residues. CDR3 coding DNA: TGTGCCAGCTCACCACCTCCCAGGGGGCGCTGGGAAGAGACCCAGTACTTC. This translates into CASSPPPRGRWEETQYF.

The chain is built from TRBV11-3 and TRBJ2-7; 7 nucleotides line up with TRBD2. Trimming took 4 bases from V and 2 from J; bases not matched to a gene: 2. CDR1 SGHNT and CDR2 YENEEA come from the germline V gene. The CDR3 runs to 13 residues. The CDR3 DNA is TGTGCCAGCAGCTCCCGGGGGGCCTACGAGCAGTACTTC. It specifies CASSSRGAYEQYF.

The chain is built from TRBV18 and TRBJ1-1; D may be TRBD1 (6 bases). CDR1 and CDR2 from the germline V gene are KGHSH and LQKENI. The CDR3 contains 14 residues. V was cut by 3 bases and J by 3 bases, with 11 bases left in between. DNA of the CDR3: TGTGCCAGCTCACCTCCGGGACAATACACTGAAGCTTTCTTT. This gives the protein CASSPPGQYTEAFF.

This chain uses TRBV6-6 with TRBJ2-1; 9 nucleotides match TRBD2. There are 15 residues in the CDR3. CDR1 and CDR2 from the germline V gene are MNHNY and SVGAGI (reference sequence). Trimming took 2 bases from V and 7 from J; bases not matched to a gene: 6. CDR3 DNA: TGTGCCAGCAGTTACGCGGGAGGGCCCTCGAATGAGCAGTTCTTC. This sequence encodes CASSYAGGPSNEQFF.

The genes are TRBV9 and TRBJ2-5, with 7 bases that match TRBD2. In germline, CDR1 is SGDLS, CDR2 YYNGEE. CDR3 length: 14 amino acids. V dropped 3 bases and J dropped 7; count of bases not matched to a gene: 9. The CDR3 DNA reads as TGTGCCAGCAGCGAGCGGGATCGTCGAGGGACCCAGTACTTC. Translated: CASSERDRRGTQYF.

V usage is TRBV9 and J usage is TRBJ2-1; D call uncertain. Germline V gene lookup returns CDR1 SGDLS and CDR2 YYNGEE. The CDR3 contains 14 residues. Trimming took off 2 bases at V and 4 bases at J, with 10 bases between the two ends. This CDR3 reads CASSVYERYNEQFF. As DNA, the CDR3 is TGTGCCAGCAGCGTTTATGAGCGATACAATGAGCAGTTCTTC.

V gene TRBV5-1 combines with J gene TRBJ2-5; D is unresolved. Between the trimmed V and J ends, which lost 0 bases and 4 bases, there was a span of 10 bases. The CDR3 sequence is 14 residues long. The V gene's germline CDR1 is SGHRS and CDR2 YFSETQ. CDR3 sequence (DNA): TGCGCCAGCAGCTTGGGAGCCGTACTAGAGACCCAGTACTTC. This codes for CASSLGAVLETQYF. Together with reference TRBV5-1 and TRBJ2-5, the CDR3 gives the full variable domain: KAGVTQTPRYLIKTRGQQVTLSCSPISGHRSVSWYQQTPGQGLQFLFEYFSETQRNKGNFPGRFSGRQFSNSRSEMNVSTLELGDSALYLCASSLGAVLETQYFGPGTRLLVL.

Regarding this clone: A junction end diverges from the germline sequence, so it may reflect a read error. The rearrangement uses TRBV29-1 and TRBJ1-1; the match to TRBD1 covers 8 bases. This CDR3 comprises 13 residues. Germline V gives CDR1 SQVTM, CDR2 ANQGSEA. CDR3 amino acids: CSVQGAGDTEDFF. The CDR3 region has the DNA TGCAGCGTCCAGGGGGCGGGAGACACTGAAGATTTCTTT.

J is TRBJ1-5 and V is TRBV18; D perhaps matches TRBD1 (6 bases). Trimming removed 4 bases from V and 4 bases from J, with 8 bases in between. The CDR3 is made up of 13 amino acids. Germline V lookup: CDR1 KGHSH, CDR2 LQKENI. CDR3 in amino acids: CASSRGQNQPQHF. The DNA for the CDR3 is TGTGCCAGCTCACGTGGACAGAATCAGCCCCAGCATTTT.

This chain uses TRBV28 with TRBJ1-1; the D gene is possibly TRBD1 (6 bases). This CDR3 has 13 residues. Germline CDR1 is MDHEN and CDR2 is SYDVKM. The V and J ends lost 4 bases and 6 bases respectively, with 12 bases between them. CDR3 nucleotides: TGTGCCAGCAGTTGGACAAGGGGGTCTGAAGCTTTCTTT. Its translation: CASSWTRGSEAFF. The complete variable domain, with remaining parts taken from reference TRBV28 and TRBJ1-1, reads DVKVTQSSRYLVKRTGEKVFLECVQDMDHENMFWYRQDPGLGLRLIYFSYDVKMKEKGDIPEGYSVSREKKERFSLILESASTNQTSMYLCASSWTRGSEAFFGQGTRLTVV.

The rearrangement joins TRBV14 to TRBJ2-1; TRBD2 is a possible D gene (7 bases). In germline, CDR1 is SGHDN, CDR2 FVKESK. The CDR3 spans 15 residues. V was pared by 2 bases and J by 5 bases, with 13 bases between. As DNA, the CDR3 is TGTGCCAGCAGCCAAATACAGGGAGGGAACAATGAGCAGTTCTTC. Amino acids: CASSQIQGGNNEQFF.

CDR3 in amino acids: CASSERLAGAQYEQYF. The CDR3 DNA reads as TGTGCCAGCAGTGAACGACTAGCGGGAGCCCAATACGAGCAGTACTTC. This chain links TRBV6-1 with TRBJ2-7; 12 bases agree with TRBD2. Germline V gene data show CDR1 as MNHNS and CDR2 as SASEGT. V was clipped by 2 bases and J by 4 bases; unmatched bases: 6. This CDR3 comprises 16 residues.

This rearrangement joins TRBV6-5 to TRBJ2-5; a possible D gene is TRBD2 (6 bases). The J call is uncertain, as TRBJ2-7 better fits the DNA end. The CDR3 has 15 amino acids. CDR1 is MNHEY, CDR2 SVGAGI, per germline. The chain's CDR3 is CASSYTEGRPYEQYF. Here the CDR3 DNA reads TGTGCCAGCAGCTATACGGAGGGCCGACCCTACGAGCAGTACTTC.

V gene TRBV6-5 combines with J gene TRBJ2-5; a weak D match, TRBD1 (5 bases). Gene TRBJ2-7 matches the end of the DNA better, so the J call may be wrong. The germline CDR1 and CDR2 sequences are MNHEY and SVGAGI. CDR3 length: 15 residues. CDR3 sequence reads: CASSYAGRDSYEQYF. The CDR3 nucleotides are TGTGCCAGCAGTTACGCAGGGCGAGACTCCTACGAGCAGTACTTC.

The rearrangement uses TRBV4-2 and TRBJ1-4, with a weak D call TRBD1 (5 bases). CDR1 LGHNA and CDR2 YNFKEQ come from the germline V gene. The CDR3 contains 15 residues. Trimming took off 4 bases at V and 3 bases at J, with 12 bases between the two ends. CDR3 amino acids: CASSRRQLSNEKLFF. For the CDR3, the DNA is TGTGCCAGCAGCCGTAGACAGCTTTCTAATGAAAAACTGTTTTTT.

In DNA, the CDR3 is TGTGCCAGCAGTTACCCGCAGGGTTTGAGAGAGACCCAGTACTTC. Translating gives CASSYPQGLRETQYF. This chain joins TRBV6-6 and TRBJ2-5; possibly TRBD1 for D (5 bases). The CDR3 contains 15 residues. Per germline, CDR1 MNHNY and CDR2 SVGAGI (reference sequence). V was pared by 2 bases and J by 4 bases, with 14 bases between.

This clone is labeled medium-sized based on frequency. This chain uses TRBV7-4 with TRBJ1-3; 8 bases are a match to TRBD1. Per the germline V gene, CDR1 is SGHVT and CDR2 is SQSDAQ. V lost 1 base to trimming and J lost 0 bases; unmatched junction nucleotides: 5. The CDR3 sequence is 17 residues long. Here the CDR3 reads CASSLGPDRDSGNTIYF. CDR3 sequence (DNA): TGTGCCAGCAGCTTAGGTCCGGACAGGGACTCTGGAAACACCATATATTTT. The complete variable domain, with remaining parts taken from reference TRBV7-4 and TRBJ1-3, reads GAGVSQSPRYKVAKRGRDVALRCDSISGHVTLYWYRQTLGQGSEVLTYSQSDAQRDKSGRPSGRFSAERPERSVSTLKIQRTEQGDSAVYLCASSLGPDRDSGNTIYFGEGSWLTVV.

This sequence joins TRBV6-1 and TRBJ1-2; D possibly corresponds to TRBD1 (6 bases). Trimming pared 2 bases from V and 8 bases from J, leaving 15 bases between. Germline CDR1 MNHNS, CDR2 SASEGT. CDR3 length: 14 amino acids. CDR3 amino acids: CASSENRAISGYTF. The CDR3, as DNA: TGTGCCAGCAGTGAAAACAGGGCTATTTCGGGCTACACCTTC.

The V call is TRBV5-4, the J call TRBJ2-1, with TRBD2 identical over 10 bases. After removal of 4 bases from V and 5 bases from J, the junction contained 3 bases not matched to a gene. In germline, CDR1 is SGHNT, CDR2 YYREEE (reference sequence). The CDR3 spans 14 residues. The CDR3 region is CASSTGTSDNEQFF. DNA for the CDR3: TGTGCCAGCAGCACCGGGACTAGCGACAATGAGCAGTTCTTC.

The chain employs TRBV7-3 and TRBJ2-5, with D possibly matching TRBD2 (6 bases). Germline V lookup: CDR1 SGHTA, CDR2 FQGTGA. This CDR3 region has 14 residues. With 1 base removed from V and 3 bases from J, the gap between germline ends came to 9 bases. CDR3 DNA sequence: TGTGCCAGCAGCTTAAATGGAGGGAAAGAGACCCAGTACTTC. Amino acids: CASSLNGGKETQYF.

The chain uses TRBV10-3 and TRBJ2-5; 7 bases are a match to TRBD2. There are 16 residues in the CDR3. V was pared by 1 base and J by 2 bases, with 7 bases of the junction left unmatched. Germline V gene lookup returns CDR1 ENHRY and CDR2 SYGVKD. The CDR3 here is CAISEWRAGSQETQYF. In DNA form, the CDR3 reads TGTGCCATCAGTGAGTGGCGAGCGGGGTCGCAAGAGACCCAGTACTTC.

CDR3 amino acids: CASNSADRGQETQYF. For the CDR3, the DNA is TGTGCCAGCAACTCAGCGGACAGGGGGCAAGAGACCCAGTACTTC. The chain joins TRBV5-4 to TRBJ2-5, with 10 nucleotides matching TRBD1. This CDR3 is 15 amino acids long. CDR1 is SGHNT, CDR2 YYREEE, per germline (reference sequence). The junction had 7 bases not matched to a gene; V was cut back by 6 bases and J by 2 bases.